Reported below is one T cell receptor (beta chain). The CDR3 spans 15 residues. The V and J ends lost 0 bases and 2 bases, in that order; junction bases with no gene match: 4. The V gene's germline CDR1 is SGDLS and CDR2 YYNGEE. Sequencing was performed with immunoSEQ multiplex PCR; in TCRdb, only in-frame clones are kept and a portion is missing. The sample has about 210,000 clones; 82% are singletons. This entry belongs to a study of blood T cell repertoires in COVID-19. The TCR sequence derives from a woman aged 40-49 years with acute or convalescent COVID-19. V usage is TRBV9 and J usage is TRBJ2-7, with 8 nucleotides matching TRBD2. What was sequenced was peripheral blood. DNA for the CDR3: TGTGCCAGCAGCGTAGACGGGGGGGTTCCCTACGAGCAGTACTTC. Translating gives CASSVDGGVPYEQYF.